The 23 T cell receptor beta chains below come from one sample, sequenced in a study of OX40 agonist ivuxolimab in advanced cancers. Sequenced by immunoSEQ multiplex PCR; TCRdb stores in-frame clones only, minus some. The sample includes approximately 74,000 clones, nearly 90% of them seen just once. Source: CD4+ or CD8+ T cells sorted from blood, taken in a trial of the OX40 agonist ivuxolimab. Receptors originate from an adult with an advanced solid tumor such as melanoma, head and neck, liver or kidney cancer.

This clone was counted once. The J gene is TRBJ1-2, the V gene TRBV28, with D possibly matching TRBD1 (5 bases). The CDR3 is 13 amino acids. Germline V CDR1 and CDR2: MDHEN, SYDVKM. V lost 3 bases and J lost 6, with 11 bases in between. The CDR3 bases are TGTGCCAGCAGTTTCAGGGAGGAACATGGCTACACCTTC. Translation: CASSFREEHGYTF.

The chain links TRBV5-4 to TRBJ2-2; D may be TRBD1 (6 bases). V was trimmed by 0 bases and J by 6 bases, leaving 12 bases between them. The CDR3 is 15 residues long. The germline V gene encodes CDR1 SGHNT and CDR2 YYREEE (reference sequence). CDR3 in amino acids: CASSLAQGLSGELFF. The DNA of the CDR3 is TGTGCCAGCAGCTTGGCTCAGGGGTTATCCGGGGAGCTGTTTTTT.

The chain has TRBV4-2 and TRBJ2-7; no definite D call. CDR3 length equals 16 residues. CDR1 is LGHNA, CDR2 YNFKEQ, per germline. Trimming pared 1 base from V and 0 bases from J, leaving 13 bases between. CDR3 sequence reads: CASSQGAEASSYEQYF. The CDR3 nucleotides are TGTGCCAGCAGCCAAGGGGCAGAGGCTAGCTCCTACGAGCAGTACTTC.

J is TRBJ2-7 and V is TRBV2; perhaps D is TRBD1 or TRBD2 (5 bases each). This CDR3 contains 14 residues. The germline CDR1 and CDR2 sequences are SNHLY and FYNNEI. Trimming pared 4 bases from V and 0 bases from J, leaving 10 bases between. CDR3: CASSGGPLSYEQYF. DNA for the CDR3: TGTGCCAGCAGTGGGGGACCCCTCTCCTACGAGCAGTACTTC.

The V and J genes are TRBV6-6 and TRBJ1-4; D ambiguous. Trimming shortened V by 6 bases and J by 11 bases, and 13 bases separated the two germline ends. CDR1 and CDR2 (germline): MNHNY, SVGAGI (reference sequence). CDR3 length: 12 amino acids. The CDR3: CASSSLSRKLFF. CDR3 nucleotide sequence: TGTGCCAGCAGCTCTCTCAGCCGTAAACTGTTTTTT.

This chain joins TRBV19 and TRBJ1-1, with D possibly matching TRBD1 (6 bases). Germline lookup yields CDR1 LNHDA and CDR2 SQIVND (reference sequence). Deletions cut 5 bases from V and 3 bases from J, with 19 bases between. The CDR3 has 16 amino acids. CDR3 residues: CASSEASGGPYTEAFF. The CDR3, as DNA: TGTGCCAGTAGTGAGGCGAGCGGGGGGCCGTACACTGAAGCTTTCTTT.

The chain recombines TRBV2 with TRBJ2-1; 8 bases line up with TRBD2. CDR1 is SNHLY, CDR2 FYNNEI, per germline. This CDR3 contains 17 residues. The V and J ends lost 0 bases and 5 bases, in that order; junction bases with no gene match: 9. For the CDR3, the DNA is TGTGCCAGCAGTGAAGCTCTTAGCGGGACCCCCCACAATGAGCAGTTCTTC. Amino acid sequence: CASSEALSGTPHNEQFF.

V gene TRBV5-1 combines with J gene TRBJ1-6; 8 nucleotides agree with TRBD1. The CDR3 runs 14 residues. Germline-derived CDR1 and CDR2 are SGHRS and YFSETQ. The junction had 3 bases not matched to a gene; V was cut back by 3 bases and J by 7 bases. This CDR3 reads CASSSDRANSPLHF. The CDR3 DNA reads TGCGCCAGCAGCTCGGACAGGGCCAATTCACCCCTCCACTTT.

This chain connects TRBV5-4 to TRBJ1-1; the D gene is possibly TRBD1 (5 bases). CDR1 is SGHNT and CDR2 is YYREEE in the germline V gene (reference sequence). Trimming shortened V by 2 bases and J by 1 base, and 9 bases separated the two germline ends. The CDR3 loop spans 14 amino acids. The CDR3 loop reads CASSLGHSNTEAFF. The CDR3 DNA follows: TGTGCCAGCAGCTTAGGACATTCGAACACTGAAGCTTTCTTT.

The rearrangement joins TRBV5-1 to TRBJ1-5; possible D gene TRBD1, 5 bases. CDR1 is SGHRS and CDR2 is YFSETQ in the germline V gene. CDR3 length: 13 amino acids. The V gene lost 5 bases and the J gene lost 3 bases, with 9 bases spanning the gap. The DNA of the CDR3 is TGCGCCAGCAGGGGGACGGACAATCAGCCCCAGCATTTT. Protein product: CASRGTDNQPQHF.

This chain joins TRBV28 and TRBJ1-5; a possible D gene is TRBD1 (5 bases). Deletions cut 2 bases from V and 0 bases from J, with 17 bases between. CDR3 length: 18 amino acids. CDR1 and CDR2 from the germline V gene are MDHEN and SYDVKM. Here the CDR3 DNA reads TGTGCCAGCAGTTTAATATTTATCGGGGGAAGTAGCAATCAGCCCCAGCATTTT. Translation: CASSLIFIGGSSNQPQHF.

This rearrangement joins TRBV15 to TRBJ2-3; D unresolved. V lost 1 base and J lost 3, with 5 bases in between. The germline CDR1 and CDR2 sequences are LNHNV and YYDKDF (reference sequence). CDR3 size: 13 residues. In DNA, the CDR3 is TGTGCCACCAGCAGAGGGATAACAGATACGCAGTATTTT. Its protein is CATSRGITDTQYF. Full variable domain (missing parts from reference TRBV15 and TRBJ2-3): DAMVIQNPRYQVTQFGKPVTLSCSQTLNHNVMYWYQQKSSQAPKLLFHYYDKDFNNEADTPDNFQSRRPNTSFCFLDIRSPGLGDTAMYLCATSRGITDTQYFGPGTRLTVL.

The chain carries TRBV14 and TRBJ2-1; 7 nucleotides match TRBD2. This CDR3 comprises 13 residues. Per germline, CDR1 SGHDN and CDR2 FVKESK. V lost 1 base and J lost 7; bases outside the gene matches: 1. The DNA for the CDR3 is TGTGCCAGCAGCCAAGCGGGAGGTAATGAGCAGTTCTTC. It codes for CASSQAGGNEQFF.

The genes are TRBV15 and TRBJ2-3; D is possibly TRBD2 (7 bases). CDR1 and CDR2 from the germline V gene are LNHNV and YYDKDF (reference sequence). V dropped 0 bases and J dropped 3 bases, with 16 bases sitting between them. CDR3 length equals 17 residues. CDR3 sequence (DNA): TGTGCCACCAGCAGAGATGATGGGGGGGGCTCAACAGATACGCAGTATTTT. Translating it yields CATSRDDGGGSTDTQYF.

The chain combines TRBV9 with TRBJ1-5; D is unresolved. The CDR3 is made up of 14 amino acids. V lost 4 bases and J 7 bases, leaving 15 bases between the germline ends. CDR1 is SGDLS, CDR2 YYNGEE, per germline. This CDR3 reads CASSRGNWGQPQHF. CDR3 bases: TGTGCCAGCAGCCGAGGGAATTGGGGACAGCCCCAGCATTTT. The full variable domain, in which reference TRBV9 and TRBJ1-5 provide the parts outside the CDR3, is DSGVTQTPKHLITATGQRVTLRCSPRSGDLSVYWYQQSLDQGLQFLIQYYNGEERAKGNILERFSAQQFPDLHSELNLSSLELGDSALYFCASSRGNWGQPQHFGDGTRLSIL.

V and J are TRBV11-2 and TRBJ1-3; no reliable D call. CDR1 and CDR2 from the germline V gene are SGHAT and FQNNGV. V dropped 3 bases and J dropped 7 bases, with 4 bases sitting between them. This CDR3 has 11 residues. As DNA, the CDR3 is TGTGCCAGCAGCTTGGGGAACACCATATATTTT. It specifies CASSLGNTIYF.

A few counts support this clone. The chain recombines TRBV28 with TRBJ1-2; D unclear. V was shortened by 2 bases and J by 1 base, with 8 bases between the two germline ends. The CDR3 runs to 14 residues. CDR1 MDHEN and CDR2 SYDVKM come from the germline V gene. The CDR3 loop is CASSLINSNYGYTF. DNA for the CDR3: TGTGCCAGCAGTTTAATAAACAGTAACTATGGCTACACCTTC.

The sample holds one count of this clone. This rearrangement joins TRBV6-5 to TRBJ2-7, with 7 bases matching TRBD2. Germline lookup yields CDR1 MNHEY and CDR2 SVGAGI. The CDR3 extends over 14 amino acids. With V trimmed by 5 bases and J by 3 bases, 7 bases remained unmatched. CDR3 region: CASSNPSGNYEQYF. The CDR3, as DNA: TGTGCCAGCAGTAACCCTAGCGGAAACTACGAGCAGTACTTC.

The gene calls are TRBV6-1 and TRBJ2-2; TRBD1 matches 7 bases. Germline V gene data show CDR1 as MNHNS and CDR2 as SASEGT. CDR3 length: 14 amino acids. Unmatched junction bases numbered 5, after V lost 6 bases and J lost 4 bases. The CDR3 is CASRTGQSTGELFF. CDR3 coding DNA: TGTGCCAGCAGAACGGGACAGTCCACCGGGGAGCTGTTTTTT.

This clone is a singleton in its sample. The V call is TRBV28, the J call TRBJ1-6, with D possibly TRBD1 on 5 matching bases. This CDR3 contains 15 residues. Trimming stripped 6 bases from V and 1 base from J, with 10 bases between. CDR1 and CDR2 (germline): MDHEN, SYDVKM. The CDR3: CASRKEGSYNSPLHF. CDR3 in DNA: TGTGCCAGCAGAAAGGAGGGGTCCTATAATTCACCCCTCCACTTT.

The CDR3 DNA follows: TGTGCCAGCAGTACGTGGACTAGCGGGAGAGGGTCGAACACCGGGGAGCTGTTTTTT. The encoded protein is CASSTWTSGRGSNTGELFF. This chain uses TRBV27 with TRBJ2-2, with 13 bases identical to TRBD2. With 5 bases clipped from V and 0 bases from J, the junction kept 9 bases outside the gene matches. The CDR3 runs 19 residues. From germline, CDR1 is MNHEY and CDR2 SMNVEV (reference sequence).

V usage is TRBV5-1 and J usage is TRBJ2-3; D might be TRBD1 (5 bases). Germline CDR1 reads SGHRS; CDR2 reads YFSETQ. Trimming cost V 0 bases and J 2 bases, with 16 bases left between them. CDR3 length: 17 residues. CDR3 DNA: TGCGCCAGCAGCTTGGAAGGGTACAGGCCATACACAGATACGCAGTATTTT. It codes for CASSLEGYRPYTDTQYF.

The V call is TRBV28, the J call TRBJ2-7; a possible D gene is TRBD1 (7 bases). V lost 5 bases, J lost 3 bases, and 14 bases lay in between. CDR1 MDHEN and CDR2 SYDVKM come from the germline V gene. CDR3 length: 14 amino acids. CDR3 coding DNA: TGTGCCAGCAGTGGGGGGACAGCCGACTACGAGCAGTACTTC. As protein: CASSGGTADYEQYF.